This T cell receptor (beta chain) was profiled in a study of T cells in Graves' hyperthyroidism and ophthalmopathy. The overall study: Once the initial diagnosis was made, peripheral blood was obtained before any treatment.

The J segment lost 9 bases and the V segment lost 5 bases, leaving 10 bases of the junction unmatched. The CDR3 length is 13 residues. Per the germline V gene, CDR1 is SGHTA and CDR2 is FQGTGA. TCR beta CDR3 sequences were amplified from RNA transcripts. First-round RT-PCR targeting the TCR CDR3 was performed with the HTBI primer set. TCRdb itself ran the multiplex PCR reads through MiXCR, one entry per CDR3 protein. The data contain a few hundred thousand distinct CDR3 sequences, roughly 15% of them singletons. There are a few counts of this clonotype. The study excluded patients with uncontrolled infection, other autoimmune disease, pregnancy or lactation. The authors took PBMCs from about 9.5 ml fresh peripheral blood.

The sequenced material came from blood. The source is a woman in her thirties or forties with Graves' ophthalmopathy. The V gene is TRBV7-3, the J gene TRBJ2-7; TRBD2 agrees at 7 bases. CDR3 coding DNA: TGTGCCAGCAGCCCGAAACCCCGGGAGGCGCAGTACTTC. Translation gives CASSPKPREAQYF.